This record concerns one TCR beta chain sequence. Its recognized antigen is unknown. One base away there is no much larger clone; base qualities are not given. The method behind the library was PCR. Data came from an Illumina HiSeq 2500. TCR libraries were prepared with molecular barcoding, using unique molecular identifiers to normalize TCRbeta repertoire quantification. TCRdb reran the public reads through fastp at Q25 and MiXCR, keeping productive beta chains. Every entry covers one CDR3 protein and lists the most common genes and DNA from its rows. This sample holds 250,000 to 400,000 distinct CDR3 sequences; approximately 23% were observed only once. The ten largest clones represent about 10% of the sample. Based on the germline V gene, the CDR1 and CDR2 sequences are KGHDR and SFDVKD. V is shortened by 9 bases, J by 1 base, and the region joining them spans 12 bases. The CDR3 numbers 14 residues from cysteine through phenylalanine. The entry retains the CDR3 DNA only, 42 bases that are in frame from base 1.

These data originate in a study of T-cell reconstitution after alpha-beta-depleted transplantation in children (dated by TCRdb to between 2015 and 2016). Turning to the overall study: Using TCR repertoire profiling, the study quantitatively followed how T-cell immune reconstitution unfolded in children after TCRalphabeta/CD19-depleted allogeneic hematopoietic cell transplantation.

Overall study outcomes, separate from this receptor: In some patients, the high TCRbeta diversity seen at day 60 was put down to recipient T cells and intrathymic progenitors that had survived conditioning. The apparently early alphabetaT-cell count recovery about two months after transplant was reportedly dependent on only several hundred rapidly expanded clones derived from non-depleted graft cells. Over subsequent months, a decline in hyperexpanded clone frequencies was noted, and after one year, T-cell counts and TCRbeta diversity were mostly ascribed to newly produced T cells.

The sample's treatment or condition label, in plain terms: allogeneic hematopoietic cell transplantation with graft depleted of TCRalphabeta T cells and CD19 B cells. The transplant recipients were children given TCRalphabeta/CD19-depleted allogeneic hematopoietic cell grafts. Specimen: PBMCs, mostly from graft donor cells, collected 180 days after TCRalphabeta/CD19-depleted stem cell transplant. This clonotype originated in a male patient younger than 18 who had a stem cell transplant for acute lymphoblastic leukemia, so the T cells may come from the graft donor. The chain is assembled from TRBV24-1 and TRBJ2-1; matching of 6 bases hints at TRBD1 as the D gene. The DNA sequence is as follows: TGTGCCACCGCTGAGACAGGATCCTACAATGAGCAGTTCTTC. Its protein reads: CATAETGSYNEQFF.